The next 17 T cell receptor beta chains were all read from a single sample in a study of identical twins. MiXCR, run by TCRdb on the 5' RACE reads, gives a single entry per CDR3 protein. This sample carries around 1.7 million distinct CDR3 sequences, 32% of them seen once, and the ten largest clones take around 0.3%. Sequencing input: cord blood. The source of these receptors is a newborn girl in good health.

DNA of the CDR3: TGTGCCAGCAGTAAGGGACAGACGAACACTGAAGCTTTCTTT. Amino acids: CASSKGQTNTEAFF. The V gene is TRBV28, the J gene TRBJ1-1; 7 bases map to TRBD1. V trimming: 5 bases; J trimming: 1 base; junction bases outside the gene matches: 4. Looked up from germline, CDR1 is MDHEN and CDR2 is SYDVKM. The CDR3 spans 14 residues. Variable domain in full (rest from reference TRBV28 and TRBJ1-1): DVKVTQSSRYLVKRTGEKVFLECVQDMDHENMFWYRQDPGLGLRLIYFSYDVKMKEKGDIPEGYSVSREKKERFSLILESASTNQTSMYLCASSKGQTNTEAFFGQGTRLTVV.

The CDR3 region has the DNA TGTGCCAGCAGCCAAGGCATGTCTCGGATGAATGAAAAACTGTTTTTT. Translated: CASSQGMSRMNEKLFF. The chain is built from TRBV3-1 and TRBJ1-4; no definite D call. The CDR3 loop spans 16 amino acids. The germline V gene encodes CDR1 LGHDT and CDR2 YNNKEL (reference sequence). The V end was cut by 1 base, the J end by 5 bases, with 14 bases between.

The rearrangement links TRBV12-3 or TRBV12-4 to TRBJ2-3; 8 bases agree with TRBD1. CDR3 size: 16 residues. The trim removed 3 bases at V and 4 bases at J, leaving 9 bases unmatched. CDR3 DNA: TGTGCCAGCAGTTTTGTGCCAGGGGGCGCCCCAGATACGCAGTATTTT. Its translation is CASSFVPGGAPDTQYF.

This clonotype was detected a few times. CDR3 in DNA: TGCGCCAGCAGTTCCGAAGGGTACCAAGAGACCCAGTACTTC. It yields the protein CASSSEGYQETQYF. The genes are TRBV5-1 and TRBJ2-5; no definite D call. The CDR3 contains 14 residues. V was cut by 5 bases and J by 0 bases, with 11 bases left in between. Germline V CDR1 and CDR2: SGHRS, YFSETQ.

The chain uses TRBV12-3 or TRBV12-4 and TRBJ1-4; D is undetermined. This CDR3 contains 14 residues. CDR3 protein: CASSGGPLREKLFF. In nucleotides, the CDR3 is TGTGCTAGCTCCGGCGGCCCCCTCCGTGAAAAACTGTTTTTT.

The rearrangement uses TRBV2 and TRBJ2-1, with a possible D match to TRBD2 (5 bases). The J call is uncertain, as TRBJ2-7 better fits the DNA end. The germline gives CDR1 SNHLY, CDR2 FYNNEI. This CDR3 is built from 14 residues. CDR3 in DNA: TGTGCCAGCATCGAGGGCCCCTCCTACAATGAGCAGTACTTC. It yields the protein CASIEGPSYNEQYF.

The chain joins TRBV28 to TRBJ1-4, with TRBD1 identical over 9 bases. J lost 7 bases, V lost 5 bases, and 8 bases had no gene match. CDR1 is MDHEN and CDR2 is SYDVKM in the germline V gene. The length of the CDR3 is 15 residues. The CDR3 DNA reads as TGTGCCAGCAGTGCTCGGGACAGGGAGGGTGAAAAACTGTTTTTT. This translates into CASSARDREGEKLFF.

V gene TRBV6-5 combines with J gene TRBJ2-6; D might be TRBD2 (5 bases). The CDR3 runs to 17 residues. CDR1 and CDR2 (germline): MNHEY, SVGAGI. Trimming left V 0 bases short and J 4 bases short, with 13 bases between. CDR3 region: CASSYSSWGAGANVLTF. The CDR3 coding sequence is TGTGCCAGCAGTTACTCGTCTTGGGGAGCCGGGGCCAACGTCCTGACTTTC.

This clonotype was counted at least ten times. This CDR3 reads CAISETLAGIDTQYF. The CDR3 region has the DNA TGTGCCATCAGTGAGACGCTAGCGGGGATTGATACGCAGTATTTT. The chain combines TRBV10-3 with TRBJ2-3; the match to TRBD2 covers 9 bases. Germline CDR1 ENHRY, CDR2 SYGVKD. The ends lost 2 bases at V and 6 bases at J; junction bases unmatched: 6. This CDR3 spans 15 amino acids.

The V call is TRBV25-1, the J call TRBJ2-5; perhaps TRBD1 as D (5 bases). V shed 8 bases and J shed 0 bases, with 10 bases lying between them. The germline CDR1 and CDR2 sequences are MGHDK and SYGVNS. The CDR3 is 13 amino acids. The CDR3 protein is CASGKGYQETQYF. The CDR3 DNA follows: TGTGCCAGCGGAAAGGGGTACCAAGAGACCCAGTACTTC. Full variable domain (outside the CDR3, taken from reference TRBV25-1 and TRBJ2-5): EADIYQTPRYLVIGTGKKITLECSQTMGHDKMYWYQQDPGMELHLIHYSYGVNSTEKGDLSSESTVSRIRTEHFPLTLESARPSHTSQYLCASGKGYQETQYFGPGTRLLVL.

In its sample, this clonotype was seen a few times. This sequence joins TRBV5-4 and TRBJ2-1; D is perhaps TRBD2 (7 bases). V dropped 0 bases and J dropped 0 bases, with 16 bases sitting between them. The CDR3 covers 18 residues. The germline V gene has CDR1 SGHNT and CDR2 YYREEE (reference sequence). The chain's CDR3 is CASSLVWEGTLSYNEQFF. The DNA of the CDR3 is TGTGCCAGCAGCTTGGTTTGGGAGGGGACACTCTCCTACAATGAGCAGTTCTTC.

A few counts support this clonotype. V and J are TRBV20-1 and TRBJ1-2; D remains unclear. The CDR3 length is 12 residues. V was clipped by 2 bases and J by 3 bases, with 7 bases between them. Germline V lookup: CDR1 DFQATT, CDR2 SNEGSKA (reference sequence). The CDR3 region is CSARSGDYGYTF. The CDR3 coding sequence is TGCAGTGCTAGATCTGGGGACTATGGCTACACCTTC.

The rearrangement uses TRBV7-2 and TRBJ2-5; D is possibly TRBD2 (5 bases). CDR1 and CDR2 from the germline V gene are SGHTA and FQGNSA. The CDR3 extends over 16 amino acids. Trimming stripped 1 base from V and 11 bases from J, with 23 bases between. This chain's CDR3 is CASSLGWLVGKGEQYF. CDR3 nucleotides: TGTGCCAGCAGCTTAGGATGGCTAGTCGGAAAGGGAGAGCAGTACTTC.

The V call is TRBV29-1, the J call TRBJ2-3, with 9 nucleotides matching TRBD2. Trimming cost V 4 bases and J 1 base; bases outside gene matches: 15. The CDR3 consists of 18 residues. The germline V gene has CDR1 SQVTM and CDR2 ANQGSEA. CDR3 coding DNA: TGCAGCGTTGTACCCACTTTTAATAGCGGGAGTCGCACAGATACGCAGTATTTT. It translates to CSVVPTFNSGSRTDTQYF.

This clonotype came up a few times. CDR3 protein: CATSDTGGRSGANVLTF. The CDR3 bases are TGTGCCACCAGTGATACCGGGGGCCGTTCTGGGGCCAACGTCCTGACTTTC. This chain uses TRBV24-1 with TRBJ2-6; the D call may be TRBD1 or TRBD2 (6 bases each). This CDR3 region has 17 residues. The germline V and J ends were trimmed by 3 bases and 1 base, with 12 bases remaining between them. Germline CDR1 and CDR2: KGHDR and SFDVKD.

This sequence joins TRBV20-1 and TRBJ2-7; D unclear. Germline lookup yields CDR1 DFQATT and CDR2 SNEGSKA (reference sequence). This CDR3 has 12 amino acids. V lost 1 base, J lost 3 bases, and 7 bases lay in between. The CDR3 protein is CSARGAFYEQYF. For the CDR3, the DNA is TGCAGTGCTAGAGGGGCCTTCTACGAGCAGTACTTC.

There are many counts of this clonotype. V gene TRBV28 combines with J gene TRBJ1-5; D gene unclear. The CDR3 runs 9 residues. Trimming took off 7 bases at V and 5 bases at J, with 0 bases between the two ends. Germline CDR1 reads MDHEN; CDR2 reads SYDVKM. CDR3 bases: TGTGCCAGCAATCAGCCCCAGCATTTT. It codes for CASNQPQHF.